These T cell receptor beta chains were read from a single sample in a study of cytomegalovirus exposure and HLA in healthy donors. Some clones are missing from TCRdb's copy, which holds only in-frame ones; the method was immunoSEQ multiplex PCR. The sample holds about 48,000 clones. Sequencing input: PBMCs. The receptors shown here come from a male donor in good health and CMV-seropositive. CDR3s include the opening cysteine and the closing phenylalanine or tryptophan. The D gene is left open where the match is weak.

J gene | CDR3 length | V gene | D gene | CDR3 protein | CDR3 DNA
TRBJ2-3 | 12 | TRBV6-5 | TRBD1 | CASSQGADTQYF | TGTGCCAGCAGCCAGGGGGCAGATACGCAGTATTTT
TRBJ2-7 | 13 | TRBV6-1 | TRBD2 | CASSEGGGNEQYF | TGTGCCAGCAGTGAAGGGGGAGGGAACGAGCAGTACTTC
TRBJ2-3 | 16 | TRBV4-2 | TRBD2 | CASSQGPSGEGYTQYF | TGTGCCAGCAGCCAAGGTCCTAGCGGGGAAGGGTATACGCAGTATTTT
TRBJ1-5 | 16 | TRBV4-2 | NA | CASSQESVYSNQPQHF | TGTGCCAGCAGCCAAGAATCGGTTTATAGCAATCAGCCCCAGCATTTT
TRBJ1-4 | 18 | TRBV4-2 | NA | CASSQEGPQAATNEKLFF | TGTGCCAGCAGCCAAGAAGGGCCACAGGCTGCAACTAATGAAAAACTGTTTTTT
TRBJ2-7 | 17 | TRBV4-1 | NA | CASSQAWAGNLRYEQYF | TGCGCCAGCAGCCAAGCGTGGGCGGGGAATCTTCGCTACGAGCAGTACTTC
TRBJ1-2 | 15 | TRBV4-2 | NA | CASSQGTPGDYGYTF | TGTGCCAGCAGCCAAGGGACACCGGGGGACTATGGCTACACCTTC
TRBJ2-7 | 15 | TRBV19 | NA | CASSISTRSRREQYF | TGTGCCAGTAGTATTTCAACCCGGAGCCGGCGCGAGCAGTACTTC
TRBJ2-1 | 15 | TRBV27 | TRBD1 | CASSLGDRSYNEQFF | TGTGCCAGCAGTTTAGGGGACAGGAGCTACAATGAGCAGTTCTTC
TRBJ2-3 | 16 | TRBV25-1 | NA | CASSDGRKGSMDTQYF | TGTGCCAGCAGTGACGGCAGGAAAGGGAGCATGGATACGCAGTATTTT
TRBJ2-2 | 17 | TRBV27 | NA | CASSLRSVTGRTGELFF | TGTGCCAGCAGTTTAAGATCCGTGACAGGTCGGACCGGGGAGCTGTTTTTT
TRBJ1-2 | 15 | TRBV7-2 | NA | CASTPRSERIGGYTF | TGTGCCAGCACCCCCCGGTCGGAGAGGATAGGCGGCTACACCTTC
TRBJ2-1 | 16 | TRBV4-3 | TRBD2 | CASSQALAGVIGEQFF | TGCGCCAGCAGCCAAGCACTAGCGGGAGTAATCGGTGAGCAGTTCTTC
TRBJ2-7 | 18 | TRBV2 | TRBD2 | CASSSAGASGTAPYEQYF | TGTGCCAGCTCCTCGGCGGGAGCGAGTGGTACGGCTCCCTACGAGCAGTACTTC
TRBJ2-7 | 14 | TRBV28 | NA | CASTPEQARYEQYF | TGTGCCAGCACTCCCGAACAGGCGCGCTACGAGCAGTACTTC
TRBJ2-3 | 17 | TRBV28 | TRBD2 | CASRSGGLAGGTDTQYF | TGTGCCAGCAGGTCAGGGGGACTAGCGGGGGGCACAGATACGCAGTATTTT
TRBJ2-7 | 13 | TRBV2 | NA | CASWRDRSCEQYF | TGTGCCAGCTGGCGGGACCGGTCCTGCGAGCAGTACTTC
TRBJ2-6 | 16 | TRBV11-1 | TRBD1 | CASSFDRATGANVLTF | TGTGCCAGCAGCTTTGACAGGGCGACTGGGGCCAACGTCCTGACTTTC
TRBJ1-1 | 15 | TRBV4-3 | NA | CASSQRSGLRTEAFF | TGCGCCAGCAGCCAAAGATCGGGACTTCGCACTGAAGCTTTCTTT
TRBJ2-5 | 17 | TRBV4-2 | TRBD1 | CASSQESFGTGKETQYF | TGTGCCAGCAGCCAAGAAAGTTTCGGGACAGGGAAAGAGACCCAGTACTTC
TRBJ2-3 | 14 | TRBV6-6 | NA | CASSYSAGEDTQYF | TGTGCCAGCAGTTACTCGGCAGGGGAGGATACGCAGTATTTT
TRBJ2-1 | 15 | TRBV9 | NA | CASSGGVGAYNEQFF | TGTGCCAGCAGCGGGGGGGTTGGCGCCTACAATGAGCAGTTCTTC
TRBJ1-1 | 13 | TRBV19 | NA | CASSNHQGPEAFF | TGTGCCAGTAGTAATCACCAGGGGCCTGAAGCTTTCTTT
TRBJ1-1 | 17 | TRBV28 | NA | CASSFGRRGAGSTEAFF | TGTGCCAGCAGTTTTGGTCGACGGGGCGCGGGGAGCACTGAAGCTTTCTTT
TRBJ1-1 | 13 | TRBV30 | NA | CALPGHSNTEAFF | TGTGCCTTGCCGGGACATTCGAACACTGAAGCTTTCTTT
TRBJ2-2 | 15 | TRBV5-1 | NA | CASSPAGLFTGELFF | TGCGCCAGCAGCCCCGCCGGGTTATTCACCGGGGAGCTGTTTTTT
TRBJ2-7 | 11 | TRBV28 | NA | CASSETYEQYF | TGTGCCAGCAGTGAAACCTACGAGCAGTACTTC
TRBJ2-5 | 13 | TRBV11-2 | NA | CASSLPGSETQYF | TGTGCCAGCAGCCTCCCAGGTTCGGAGACCCAGTACTTC
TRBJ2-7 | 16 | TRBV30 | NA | CAWSPGSRGASYEQYF | TGTGCCTGGAGTCCAGGTAGCCGTGGGGCCTCCTACGAGCAGTACTTC
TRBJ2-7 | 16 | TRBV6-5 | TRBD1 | CASSSSTGPLYYEQYF | TGTGCCAGCAGTTCGTCGACAGGGCCCCTTTACTACGAGCAGTACTTC
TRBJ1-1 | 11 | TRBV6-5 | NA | CASNEAGEAFF | TGTGCCAGCAACGAGGCCGGTGAAGCTTTCTTT
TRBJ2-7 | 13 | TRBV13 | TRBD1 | CASVGQENYEQYF | TGTGCCAGTGTGGGACAGGAAAACTACGAGCAGTACTTC
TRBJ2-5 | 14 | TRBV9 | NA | CASSVGLYQETQYF | TGTGCCAGCAGCGTCGGACTTTACCAAGAGACCCAGTACTTC
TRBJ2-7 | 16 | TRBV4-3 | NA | CASSQDRWGRTYEQYF | TGCGCCAGCAGCCAAGATAGGTGGGGCAGGACCTACGAGCAGTACTTC
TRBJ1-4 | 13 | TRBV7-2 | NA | CASSRQYNEKLFF | TGTGCCAGCAGCCGACAGTATAATGAAAAACTGTTTTTT
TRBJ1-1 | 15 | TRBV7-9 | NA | CASSLVGGWDTEAFF | TGTGCCAGCAGCTTAGTAGGGGGATGGGACACTGAAGCTTTCTTT
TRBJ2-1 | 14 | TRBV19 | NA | CASSGRGIYNEQFF | TGTGCCAGTAGTGGGCGGGGTATTTACAATGAGCAGTTCTTC
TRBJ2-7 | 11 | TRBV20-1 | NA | CSARLDYEQYF | TGCAGTGCTAGACTAGACTACGAGCAGTACTTC
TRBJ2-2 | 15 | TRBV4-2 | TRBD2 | CASSQDAGGGGELFF | TGTGCCAGCAGCCAAGATGCGGGGGGCGGCGGGGAGCTGTTTTTT
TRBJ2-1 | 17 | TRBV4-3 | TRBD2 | CASSQSLAGGEYNEQFF | TGCGCCAGCAGCCAGTCACTAGCGGGGGGGGAATACAATGAGCAGTTCTTC
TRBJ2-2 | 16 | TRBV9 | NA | CASREGAGLGTGELFF | TGTGCCAGCAGGGAGGGGGCCGGCCTAGGGACCGGGGAGCTGTTTTTT
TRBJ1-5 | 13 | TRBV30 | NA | CAWSLLQGQPQHF | TGTGCCTGGAGTTTACTCCAGGGTCAGCCCCAGCATTTT
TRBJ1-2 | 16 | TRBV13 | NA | CASSLRGIDRGYGYTF | TGTGCCAGCAGCTTACGGGGTATTGATCGGGGGTATGGCTACACCTTC
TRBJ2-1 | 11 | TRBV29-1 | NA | CSATKGNEQFF | TGCAGCGCCACCAAGGGGAATGAGCAGTTCTTC